This TCR beta chain was sequenced during a study of early T cells in non-severe SARS-CoV-2 infection. Unique molecular identifiers were attached to individual cDNA molecules. TCRdb re-called the 5' RACE reads with MiXCR, one entry per CDR3 protein. This table has about 50,000 distinct CDR3 sequences, less than 15% appearing once. This CDR3 contains 13 residues. From germline, CDR1 is MNHEY and CDR2 SMNVEV (reference sequence). V was shortened by 3 bases and J by 3 bases, with 7 bases between the two germline ends. In this sample, this clonotype turned up many times. The genes are TRBV27 and TRBJ2-3; tentatively, D is TRBD2 (5 bases). This TCR came from an adult who was a healthcare worker with PCR-confirmed SARS-CoV-2 infection or an uninfected control (not recorded which). The material sequenced was whole blood. CDR3 sequence reads: CASSFEGTDTQYF. The CDR3, as DNA: TGTGCCAGCAGTTTCGAGGGTACAGATACGCAGTATTTT.